This T cell receptor beta chain was identified during a study of neurological immune-mediated disorders. Study results and limitations: When grouped phylogenetically, the repertoires of 18 of the 34 multiple sclerosis patients fell together in one related-CDR3 cluster, which is a possible signature. The greatest TCR clonal expansion occurred in HTLV-1-associated myelopathy and the least in multiple sclerosis, which fell below healthy controls.

Every sequencing run produced over 180 million TCR-beta sequences, and the sequences from any one run covered 15-18 subjects. TCRdb processed the 5' RACE reads anew with MiXCR; each CDR3 protein has one entry. The table records about 66,000 distinct CDR3 sequences, about 5% of them present only once. There are many counts of this clonotype. The antigen remains unidentified. The receptor was derived from a woman between 65 and 79 years old with multiple sclerosis. Sequencing was carried out using PBMCs.

The DNA of the CDR3 is TGTGCCAGCAGCCGCGCCCCAGGGTTGAACACTGAAGCTTTCTTT. It specifies CASSRAPGLNTEAFF. The chain recombines TRBV7-2 with TRBJ1-1; tentatively, D is TRBD1 (5 bases). Germline CDR1 and CDR2: SGHTA and FQGNSA. V shed 5 bases and J shed 0 bases, with 13 bases lying between them. The CDR3 is 15 amino acids.